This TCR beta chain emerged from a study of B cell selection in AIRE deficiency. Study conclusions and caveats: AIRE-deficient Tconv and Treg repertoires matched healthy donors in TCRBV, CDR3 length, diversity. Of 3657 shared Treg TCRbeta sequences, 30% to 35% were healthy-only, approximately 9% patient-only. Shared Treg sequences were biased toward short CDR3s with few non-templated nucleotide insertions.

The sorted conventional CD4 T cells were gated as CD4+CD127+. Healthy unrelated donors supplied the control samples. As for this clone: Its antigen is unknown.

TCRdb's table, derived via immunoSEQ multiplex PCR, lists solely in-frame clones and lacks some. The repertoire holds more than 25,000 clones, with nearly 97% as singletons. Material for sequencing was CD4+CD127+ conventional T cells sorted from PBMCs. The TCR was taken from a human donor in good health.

In nucleotides, the CDR3 is TGTGCCAGCAGCTTAGCTAGTGCAGATACGCAGTATTTT. Protein: CASSLASADTQYF. V is TRBV11-3 and J is TRBJ2-3; no definite D call. CDR1 and CDR2 (germline): SGHNT, YENEEA. The V and J ends lost 1 base and 4 bases respectively, with 6 bases between them. The CDR3 has 13 residues.